This is a list of T cell receptor beta chains from one sample in a study of cytomegalovirus exposure and HLA in healthy donors. Clones were sequenced by immunoSEQ multiplex PCR, and TCRdb holds only the in-frame ones, with some missing. Altogether about 190,000 clones are present, over 75% being singletons, with the ten largest covering over 5.5%. Sequencing was carried out using PBMCs. The origin of the receptors is a man aged 35-49 years in good health and CMV-seropositive. Each CDR3 is given with its conserved first and last residue. The order of the fields is J gene, D gene, V gene, clone size, CDR3 protein, CDR3 DNA. D genes are given only for firm matches. Clone size, where shown, is once, few, many, or a class for clones that have expanded.

j_call: TRBJ2-1
d_call: TRBD1
v_call: TRBV13
clone_size: .
cdr3_aa: CASSRYRGESDNEQFF
cdr3_nt: TGTGCCAGCAGCCGCTACAGGGGAGAATCAGACAATGAGCAGTTCTTC

j_call: TRBJ2-5
d_call: TRBD2
v_call: TRBV7-3
clone_size: .
cdr3_aa: CASSPSGETQYF
cdr3_nt: TGTGCCAGCAGCCCTAGCGGCGAGACCCAGTACTTC

j_call: TRBJ2-7
d_call: TRBD1
v_call: TRBV7-3
clone_size: .
cdr3_aa: CASSEKTGWNEQYF
cdr3_nt: TGTGCCAGCAGCGAGAAGACAGGGTGGAACGAGCAGTACTTC

j_call: TRBJ2-2
d_call: TRBD2
v_call: TRBV19
clone_size: .
cdr3_aa: CASSIRTSGSGELFF
cdr3_nt: TGTGCCAGTAGTATCAGGACTAGCGGGTCCGGGGAGCTGTTTTTT

j_call: TRBJ2-4
d_call: TRBD1
v_call: TRBV4-3
clone_size: .
cdr3_aa: CASSQDLGTGGYLAKNIQYF
cdr3_nt: TGCGCCAGCAGCCAAGATCTAGGGACAGGAGGTTATCTAGCCAAAAACATTCAGTACTTC

j_call: TRBJ2-3
d_call: TRBD2
v_call: TRBV7-2
clone_size: .
cdr3_aa: CASSFSLAGRTDTQYF
cdr3_nt: TGTGCCAGCAGCTTTTCCCTAGCGGGGCGCACAGATACGCAGTATTTT

j_call: TRBJ2-7
d_call: TRBD1
v_call: TRBV7-9
clone_size: .
cdr3_aa: CSSSHGQGYEQYF
cdr3_nt: TGTTCCAGCAGCCACGGACAGGGCTACGAGCAGTACTTC

j_call: TRBJ1-2
d_call: .
v_call: TRBV19
clone_size: .
cdr3_aa: CASSILGGTPLHGYTF
cdr3_nt: TGTGCCAGTAGTATACTCGGGGGAACTCCCCTACATGGCTACACCTTC

j_call: TRBJ1-6
d_call: TRBD1
v_call: TRBV5-6
clone_size: .
cdr3_aa: CASSFGRGTNSPLHF
cdr3_nt: TGTGCCAGCAGCTTTGGCAGGGGGACTAATTCACCCCTCCACTTT

j_call: TRBJ1-4
d_call: .
v_call: TRBV30
clone_size: .
cdr3_aa: CAWSVGEGEKLFF
cdr3_nt: TGTGCCTGGAGTGTCGGGGAGGGTGAAAAACTGTTTTTT

j_call: TRBJ1-2
d_call: .
v_call: TRBV27
clone_size: .
cdr3_aa: CASSLSQALGGYTF
cdr3_nt: TGTGCCAGCAGTTTAAGTCAGGCGTTGGGTGGCTACACCTTC

j_call: TRBJ2-7
d_call: TRBD1
v_call: TRBV6-6
clone_size: .
cdr3_aa: CASSYSKTGDPYEQYF
cdr3_nt: TGTGCCAGCAGTTACTCGAAGACAGGGGATCCCTACGAGCAGTACTTC

j_call: TRBJ1-1
d_call: .
v_call: TRBV2
clone_size: .
cdr3_aa: CASVVEMNTEAFF
cdr3_nt: TGTGCCAGCGTGGTCGAGATGAACACTGAAGCTTTCTTT

j_call: TRBJ2-7
d_call: .
v_call: TRBV19
clone_size: .
cdr3_aa: CASSMGTQRDEQYF
cdr3_nt: TGTGCCAGTAGTATGGGCACCCAGAGGGACGAGCAGTACTTC

j_call: TRBJ1-1
d_call: .
v_call: TRBV4-3
clone_size: .
cdr3_aa: CASSQGFAAPNTEAFF
cdr3_nt: TGCGCCAGCAGCCAAGGATTTGCGGCCCCGAACACTGAAGCTTTCTTT

j_call: TRBJ2-7
d_call: TRBD1
v_call: TRBV28
clone_size: .
cdr3_aa: CASSLRGVGGRLIYEQYF
cdr3_nt: TGTGCCAGCAGTTTACGTGGGGTAGGGGGCCGTTTAATCTACGAGCAGTACTTC

j_call: TRBJ1-5
d_call: TRBD1
v_call: TRBV9
clone_size: once
cdr3_aa: CASSAGTGGQPQHF
cdr3_nt: TGTGCCAGCAGCGCGGGGACAGGGGGACAGCCCCAGCATTTT

j_call: TRBJ1-1
d_call: .
v_call: TRBV10-3
clone_size: .
cdr3_aa: CAISEANPGSEAFF
cdr3_nt: TGTGCCATCAGTGAGGCCAATCCAGGGTCTGAAGCTTTCTTT

j_call: TRBJ1-4
d_call: .
v_call: TRBV6-4
clone_size: .
cdr3_aa: CASKQGHATNEKLFF
cdr3_nt: TGTGCCAGCAAACAGGGTCATGCAACTAATGAAAAACTGTTTTTT

j_call: TRBJ2-1
d_call: .
v_call: TRBV29-1
clone_size: .
cdr3_aa: CSVEWGHPYNEQFF
cdr3_nt: TGCAGCGTTGAGTGGGGACACCCCTACAATGAGCAGTTCTTC

j_call: TRBJ1-3
d_call: .
v_call: TRBV25-1
clone_size: .
cdr3_aa: CASSEYGPGNTIYF
cdr3_nt: TGTGCCAGCAGTGAATATGGGCCTGGAAACACCATATATTTT

j_call: TRBJ1-1
d_call: .
v_call: TRBV7-8
clone_size: .
cdr3_aa: CASSRAVRTGNTEAFF
cdr3_nt: TGTGCCAGCAGCCGAGCCGTGAGAACAGGGAACACTGAAGCTTTCTTT

j_call: TRBJ2-2
d_call: TRBD2
v_call: TRBV4-1
clone_size: .
cdr3_aa: CASSQEGGQGPNTGELFF
cdr3_nt: TGCGCCAGCAGCCAAGAGGGAGGGCAGGGCCCGAACACCGGGGAGCTGTTTTTT

j_call: TRBJ2-1
d_call: .
v_call: TRBV25-1
clone_size: .
cdr3_aa: CASSEGDRAPYNEQFF
cdr3_nt: TGTGCCAGCAGTGAGGGAGACCGGGCCCCCTACAATGAGCAGTTCTTC

j_call: TRBJ1-1
d_call: TRBD1
v_call: TRBV11-2
clone_size: .
cdr3_aa: CASSRQGFGLNTEAFF
cdr3_nt: TGTGCCAGCAGTCGACAGGGGTTTGGCCTCAACACTGAAGCTTTCTTT

j_call: TRBJ1-5
d_call: .
v_call: TRBV19
clone_size: .
cdr3_aa: CASNRQKGYSQPQHF
cdr3_nt: TGTGCCAGTAACAGACAAAAGGGGTATAGTCAGCCCCAGCATTTT

j_call: TRBJ2-3
d_call: TRBD1
v_call: TRBV12-5
clone_size: few
cdr3_aa: CASGLSPDRGWSDTQYF
cdr3_nt: TGTGCTAGTGGTTTGTCCCCGGACAGGGGGTGGTCGGATACGCAGTATTTT